The next 25 T cell receptor beta chains were all read from a single sample in a study of T-cell reconstitution after alpha-beta-depleted transplantation in children. Construction of the TCRbeta library involved unique molecular identifiers. Via MiXCR, TCRdb re-called the PCR reads, giving one row per CDR3 protein. The top ten hold 28% of the sample, which has about 1,000,000 distinct CDR3 sequences, 25% to 30% seen once. The sample was PBMCs, mostly from graft donor cells, taken 360 days after TCRalphabeta/CD19-depleted stem cell transplant. The source is a boy under two years old who had a stem cell transplant for SCID, so the T cells may come from the graft donor.

This clonotype was recorded a few times. V usage is TRBV20-1 and J usage is TRBJ2-1; TRBD2 matches 7 bases. Germline CDR1 is DFQATT and CDR2 is SNEGSKA (reference sequence). J lost 4 bases, V lost 0 bases, and 12 bases had no gene match. CDR3 length: 17 amino acids. The CDR3 coding sequence is TGCAGTGCTAGAGATGGGGGGGGGGTAGCGGCTTACAATGAGCAGTTCTTC. Encoded protein: CSARDGGGVAAYNEQFF.

CDR3 amino acids: CASSVEAGRSYEQYF. CDR3 in DNA: TGTGCCAGCAGCGTAGAGGCGGGGCGATCCTACGAGCAGTACTTC. The genes are TRBV9 and TRBJ2-7; tentative D call: TRBD2 (6 bases). This CDR3 spans 15 amino acids. V lost 0 bases to trimming and J lost 1 base, with 11 bases between them. From germline, CDR1 is SGDLS and CDR2 YYNGEE.

V gene TRBV29-1 combines with J gene TRBJ2-3, with a weak D call TRBD2 (5 bases). This CDR3 spans 13 amino acids. Germline V gene data show CDR1 as SQVTM and CDR2 as ANQGSEA. The V end lost 3 bases, the J end lost 3 bases, and 10 bases lay between the germline ends. For the CDR3, the DNA is TGCAGCGTTGAGCGGGCCGAGACAGATACGCAGTATTTT. Translated, it gives CSVERAETDTQYF.

The V call is TRBV15, the J call TRBJ2-2, with D possibly being TRBD2 (7 bases). CDR3 length: 14 residues. V lost 6 bases to trimming and J lost 4 bases, with 12 bases between them. Germline loops: CDR1 LNHNV, CDR2 YYDKDF (reference sequence). CDR3 region: CATRGGGGTGELFF. The CDR3 region has the DNA TGTGCCACCAGGGGAGGGGGTGGCACCGGGGAGCTGTTTTTT.

The V gene is TRBV3-1, the J gene TRBJ2-5; tentatively, D is TRBD2 (6 bases). There are 16 residues in the CDR3. V lost 1 base, J lost 4 bases, and 16 bases lay in between. The germline V gene has CDR1 LGHDT and CDR2 YNNKEL (reference sequence). CDR3 region: CASSQGETRIGETQYF. For the CDR3, the DNA is TGTGCCAGCAGCCAAGGGGAGACTAGGATAGGAGAGACCCAGTACTTC.

This clonotype was seen ten or more times. The chain has TRBV5-6 and TRBJ2-7; perhaps TRBD1 as D (5 bases). Germline V gene sequence: CDR1 SGHDT, CDR2 YYEEEE. V gave up 3 bases and J gave up 6 bases, with 19 bases separating them. CDR3 length equals 15 residues. This chain's CDR3 is CASSSLGKGAGEQYF. As DNA, the CDR3 is TGTGCCAGCAGCTCCCTAGGAAAAGGGGCTGGCGAGCAGTACTTC.

This clonotype came up a few times. J is TRBJ2-5 and V is TRBV28; D call uncertain. The CDR3 sequence is 13 residues long. Germline V gene lookup returns CDR1 MDHEN and CDR2 SYDVKM. V was cut by 3 bases and J by 1 base, with 6 bases left in between. CDR3 bases: TGTGCCAGCAGTTTTTTTTTCCAAGAGACCCAGTACTTC. Protein sequence: CASSFFFQETQYF.

The chain employs TRBV5-1 and TRBJ1-2; no clear D. This CDR3 spans 13 amino acids. The germline V gene has CDR1 SGHRS and CDR2 YFSETQ. V was clipped by 0 bases and J by 6 bases, with 9 bases between them. The CDR3 sequence: CASSLGGVHGYTF. Here the CDR3 DNA reads TGCGCCAGCAGCTTGGGTGGGGTGCATGGCTACACCTTC.

This clonotype was detected a few times. The chain combines TRBV5-1 with TRBJ2-3; 14 positions match TRBD2. This CDR3 region has 17 residues. Germline V gives CDR1 SGHRS, CDR2 YFSETQ. V shed 7 bases and J 1 base; nucleotides not matched to a gene: 8. The CDR3 sequence is CASRTGGLAGGTDTQYF. The CDR3 region has the DNA TGCGCCAGCCGGACAGGGGGACTAGCGGGGGGCACAGATACGCAGTATTTT.

In its sample, this clonotype was seen a few times. V is TRBV7-2 and J is TRBJ2-2; 7 bases are shared with TRBD1. Trimming at V came to 5 bases and at J to 1 base, leaving 7 bases not matched to a gene. This CDR3 comprises 16 residues. Germline-derived CDR1 and CDR2 are SGHTA and FQGNSA. In nucleotides, the CDR3 is TGTGCCAGCAGCACGACCGGGACAGTGAACACCGGGGAGCTGTTTTTT. It specifies CASSTTGTVNTGELFF. The full variable domain, completed using reference TRBV7-2 and TRBJ2-2, is GAGVSQSPSNKVTEKGKDVELRCDPISGHTALYWYRQSLGQGLEFLIYFQGNSAPDKSGLPSDRFSAERTGGSVSTLTIQRTQQEDSAVYLCASSTTGTVNTGELFFGEGSRLTVL.

J is TRBJ2-3 and V is TRBV28; D call uncertain. This CDR3 has 15 amino acids. V was pared by 3 bases and J by 2 bases, with 12 bases between. Germline V gene data show CDR1 as MDHEN and CDR2 as SYDVKM. CDR3: CASSFGVGPTDTQYF. CDR3 DNA sequence: TGTGCCAGCAGTTTTGGGGTGGGTCCCACAGATACGCAGTATTTT.

The CDR3 spells CSAQGQANTEAFF. The DNA of the CDR3 is TGCAGTGCTCAAGGACAGGCGAACACTGAAGCTTTCTTT. The V call is TRBV20-1, the J call TRBJ1-1, with 7 bases matching TRBD1. V gave up 5 bases and J gave up 1 base; unmatched junction bases: 4. Germline V gene data show CDR1 as DFQATT and CDR2 as SNEGSKA (reference sequence). The CDR3 length is 13 residues.

The chain links TRBV2 to TRBJ2-7; TRBD1 is a possible D gene (6 bases). This CDR3 is 12 amino acids long. Per germline, CDR1 SNHLY and CDR2 FYNNEI. V lost 7 bases, J lost 6 bases, and 13 bases lay in between. The CDR3 bases are TGTGCCAGCATGGCTTGGGGGCCCGAGCAGTACTTC. Amino acid sequence: CASMAWGPEQYF. The variable domain in full, completed from reference TRBV2 and TRBJ2-7, reads EPEVTQTPSHQVTQMGQEVILRCVPISNHLYFYWYRQILGQKVEFLVSFYNNEISEKSEIFDDQFSVERPDGSNFTLKIRSTKLEDSAMYFCASMAWGPEQYFGPGTRLTVT.

This chain uses TRBV4-1 with TRBJ2-1; 8 bases map to TRBD1. Germline values: CDR1 MGHRA, CDR2 YSYEKL. J was trimmed by 8 bases and V by 4 bases; bases with no gene match: 7. CDR3 size: 14 residues. The CDR3 is CASSPRQGWDEQFF. For the CDR3, the DNA is TGCGCCAGCAGCCCCCGACAGGGGTGGGATGAGCAGTTCTTC.

The chain has TRBV12-3 or TRBV12-4 and TRBJ2-4, with D possibly matching TRBD1 (6 bases). Trimming pared 5 bases from V and 3 bases from J, leaving 11 bases between. This CDR3 region has 14 residues. CDR3 in DNA: TGTGCCAGCAGTGAGGGGGATGTCAAAAACATTCAGTACTTC. It codes for CASSEGDVKNIQYF.

This clonotype came up a few times. The chain joins TRBV20-1 to TRBJ2-2; possibly TRBD1 or TRBD2 for D (6 bases each). The CDR3 has 13 residues. With 0 bases removed from V and 7 bases from J, the gap between germline ends came to 9 bases. The V gene's germline CDR1 is DFQATT and CDR2 SNEGSKA (reference sequence). DNA of the CDR3: TGCAGTGCTAGAGATAAGGGGGGCGGGGAGCTGTTTTTT. This encodes CSARDKGGGELFF.

This clonotype was detected a few times. The J gene is TRBJ2-7, the V gene TRBV15, with D possibly being TRBD1 (5 bases). CDR1 and CDR2 from the germline V gene are LNHNV and YYDKDF (reference sequence). This CDR3 is built from 14 residues. With 3 bases removed from V and 6 bases from J, the gap between germline ends came to 15 bases. The CDR3 reads CATSSDTGYFEQYF. Written as DNA, the CDR3 is TGTGCCACCAGCAGCGACACAGGCTACTTCGAGCAGTACTTC.

This clonotype was counted a few times. The J gene is TRBJ2-7, the V gene TRBV4-3; 11 bases align to TRBD2. In germline, CDR1 is LGHNA, CDR2 YSLEER. The CDR3 spans 17 residues. V dropped 0 bases and J dropped 0; count of bases not matched to a gene: 4. Written as DNA, the CDR3 is TGCGCCAGCAGCCAAGAATCTAGCGGGGGGCCCTCCTACGAGCAGTACTTC. Its translation is CASSQESSGGPSYEQYF.

This clonotype came up a few times. CDR3 nucleotides: TGTGCCACCAGTAGCGGGGGGGCCTTGAATGAGCAGTTCTTC. It codes for CATSSGGALNEQFF. The rearrangement joins TRBV24-1 to TRBJ2-1; 10 nucleotides agree with TRBD2. The trim removed 6 bases at V and 7 bases at J, leaving 5 bases unmatched. CDR1 and CDR2 from the germline V gene are KGHDR and SFDVKD. The CDR3 runs to 14 residues.

The rearrangement links TRBV4-3 to TRBJ2-1; D possibly corresponds to TRBD2 (7 bases). The CDR3 contains 16 residues. V gave up 0 bases and J gave up 2 bases, with 11 bases separating them. Per the germline V gene, CDR1 is LGHNA and CDR2 is YSLEER. CDR3 nucleotides: TGCGCCAGCAGCCAAGAAGGGGGGGAGGCCTACAATGAGCAGTTCTTC. It yields the protein CASSQEGGEAYNEQFF.

This clonotype has more than one count but fewer than ten. The rearrangement links TRBV28 to TRBJ2-3; 13 bases align to TRBD2. From germline, CDR1 is MDHEN and CDR2 SYDVKM. J was trimmed by 2 bases and V by 4 bases; bases with no gene match: 3. The CDR3 extends over 16 amino acids. Written as DNA, the CDR3 is TGTGCCAGCAGTTCCGGACTAGCGGGGGTCACAGATACGCAGTATTTT. It codes for CASSSGLAGVTDTQYF.

The chain combines TRBV12-3 or TRBV12-4 with TRBJ2-7; D might be TRBD1 (5 bases). CDR3 length equals 14 residues. Trimming left V 2 bases short and J 2 bases short, with 10 bases between. CDR3 region: CASSLNQGAYEQYF. The CDR3 bases are TGTGCCAGCAGTTTAAACCAGGGCGCCTACGAGCAGTACTTC.

This clonotype has only a few counts. The chain carries TRBV4-1 and TRBJ2-1; 8 positions match TRBD2. The CDR3 loop spans 19 amino acids. V gave up 0 bases and J gave up 5 bases; unmatched junction bases: 15. Germline CDR1 and CDR2: MGHRA and YSYEKL. The CDR3 protein is CASSQDQHRVGGVHNEQFF. CDR3 bases: TGCGCCAGCAGCCAAGATCAACATCGCGTCGGGGGGGTTCACAATGAGCAGTTCTTC.

The chain links TRBV7-9 to TRBJ2-7; 9 nucleotides align to TRBD1. This CDR3 has 16 amino acids. Trimming removed 1 base from V and 3 bases from J; junction bases left unmatched: 7. Germline assignment: CDR1 SEHNR and CDR2 FQNEAQ (reference sequence). CDR3 sequence: CASSLDPGQGLYEQYF. In DNA, the CDR3 is TGTGCCAGCAGCTTAGATCCGGGACAGGGACTCTACGAGCAGTACTTC.

This clonotype appeared a single time. V and J are TRBV12-3 or TRBV12-4 and TRBJ2-3; 7 nucleotides line up with TRBD1. V shed 5 bases and J 1 base; nucleotides not matched to a gene: 6. This CDR3 has 15 amino acids. Here the CDR3 DNA reads TGTGCCAGCAGTAAACAGGGGATCCGCACAGATACGCAGTATTTT. It specifies CASSKQGIRTDTQYF.